The 11 T cell receptor beta chains below were found in one sample sequenced in a study of beta chain features in type 1 diabetes. As every portion of the isolated RNA was reverse transcribed, the sequencing read expressed TCRB transcripts. Clones were read by immunoSEQ multiplex PCR, and TCRdb kept only the in-frame ones, dropping some. This sample has hundreds of thousands of clones, with 15% found just once. The sequenced sample was naive CD4+ T cells from blood. These receptors were taken from a man aged 18 to 29 in good health.

This rearrangement joins TRBV19 to TRBJ2-2; D uncertain. There are 14 residues in the CDR3. V was trimmed by 3 bases and J by 4 bases, leaving 9 bases between them. Germline CDR1 and CDR2: LNHDA and SQIVND (reference sequence). The CDR3 region has the DNA TGTGCCAGTAGTATGGGTCTTCGCACCGGGGAGCTGTTTTTT. It yields the protein CASSMGLRTGELFF.

The chain uses TRBV6-5 and TRBJ2-1; D is uncertain. V dropped 7 bases and J dropped 9 bases, with 13 bases sitting between them. The CDR3 sequence is 12 residues long. Germline V gene data show CDR1 as MNHEY and CDR2 as SVGAGI. The CDR3, as DNA: TGTGCCAGCACCCACCCGTCTGGTGAGCAGTTCTTC. It yields the protein CASTHPSGEQFF.

In this sample, this clone turned up a few times. The CDR3 sequence: CSVGHITGELFF. Written as DNA, the CDR3 is TGCAGCGTTGGACACATCACCGGGGAGCTGTTTTTT. The chain has TRBV29-1 and TRBJ2-2; D unresolved. V gave up 4 bases and J gave up 4 bases, with 7 bases separating them. CDR1 and CDR2 from the germline V gene are SQVTM and ANQGSEA. The CDR3 sequence is 12 residues long.

The chain joins TRBV7-6 to TRBJ1-6; D gene ambiguous. There are 12 residues in the CDR3. In germline, CDR1 is SGHVS, CDR2 FNYEAQ. The V end lost 3 bases, the J end lost 8 bases, and 5 bases lay between the germline ends. DNA for the CDR3: TGTGCCAGCAGCTTTCGGGATTCACCCCTCCACTTT. Protein sequence: CASSFRDSPLHF.

V usage is TRBV19 and J usage is TRBJ2-3, with a tentative D call TRBD2 (6 bases). This CDR3 has 14 amino acids. Germline CDR1 reads LNHDA; CDR2 reads SQIVND (reference sequence). V was pared by 6 bases and J by 0 bases, with 10 bases between. The CDR3 loop reads CASRRRGSTDTQYF. The CDR3, as DNA: TGTGCCAGTAGACGACGGGGGAGCACAGATACGCAGTATTTT.

The V gene is TRBV7-2, the J gene TRBJ2-6; D remains ambiguous. Germline lookup yields CDR1 SGHTA and CDR2 FQGNSA. The germline V and J ends were trimmed by 1 base and 2 bases, with 6 bases remaining between them. The CDR3 is made up of 15 amino acids. This chain's CDR3 is CASSLDLAGANVLTF. The CDR3 DNA sequence: TGTGCCAGCAGCTTAGATCTGGCTGGGGCCAACGTCCTGACTTTC.

This clone was detected only a few times. Here the CDR3 reads CASIPWEGKETQYF. The CDR3 DNA sequence: TGTGCCAGCATTCCGTGGGAGGGGAAAGAGACCCAGTACTTC. The chain combines TRBV2 with TRBJ2-5; 7 bases match TRBD2. The CDR3 contains 14 residues. With 7 bases clipped from V and 3 bases from J, the junction kept 8 bases outside the gene matches. Per the germline V gene, CDR1 is SNHLY and CDR2 is FYNNEI.

The chain employs TRBV7-6 and TRBJ2-3; D is possibly TRBD2 (5 bases). This CDR3 spans 14 amino acids. Germline CDR1 is SGHVS and CDR2 is FNYEAQ. V was trimmed by 6 bases and J by 4 bases, leaving 14 bases between them. CDR3 region: CASRGKDWSDTQYF. The CDR3 region has the DNA TGTGCCAGCAGAGGGAAGGACTGGTCAGATACGCAGTATTTT.

This clone was counted between two and nine times. The chain recombines TRBV7-2 with TRBJ1-1; 8 bases are a match to TRBD1. V was clipped by 4 bases and J by 0 bases; unmatched bases: 10. Germline lookup yields CDR1 SGHTA and CDR2 FQGNSA. The CDR3 extends over 17 amino acids. CDR3 sequence: CASSSRQGSAVNTEAFF. CDR3 DNA: TGTGCCAGCAGCTCTAGACAGGGGTCGGCAGTGAACACTGAAGCTTTCTTT.

The chain has TRBV27 and TRBJ2-2; 11 bases are a match to TRBD1. CDR3 size: 15 residues. Trimming at V came to 5 bases and at J to 6 bases, leaving 5 bases not matched to a gene. Germline V gene lookup returns CDR1 MNHEY and CDR2 SMNVEV (reference sequence). CDR3 sequence: CASSVRDRGSGELFF. The CDR3 DNA follows: TGTGCCAGCAGTGTCCGGGACAGGGGGTCCGGGGAGCTGTTTTTT.

This chain joins TRBV2 and TRBJ1-5; D is unresolved. Germline CDR1 reads SNHLY; CDR2 reads FYNNEI. There are 15 residues in the CDR3. Trimming left V 3 bases short and J 6 bases short, with 15 bases between. CDR3 in amino acids: CASSDIQLRAQPQHF. The CDR3 region has the DNA TGTGCCAGCAGTGATATCCAGTTGCGGGCTCAGCCCCAGCATTTT.